Reported below is one T cell receptor (beta chain). The sample comes from a study of shared clonotypes between healthy human individuals. The protocol was immunoSEQ multiplex PCR, while the TCRdb copy is restricted to in-frame clones and leaves out a portion. The table has approximately 2,000,000 clones, about 94% seen once; the top ten hold over 1.5%. CD45RO-negative, CCR7-selected cells formed the naive CD8 fraction, which excluded terminally differentiated effector memory CD45RA+ cells. The germline V gene encodes CDR1 MDHEN and CDR2 SYDVKM. Between the trimmed V and J ends, which lost 3 bases and 6 bases, there was a span of 15 bases. This CDR3 has 15 residues.

The J gene is TRBJ2-1, the V gene TRBV28, with a weak D call TRBD1 (5 bases). Sequences were obtained from naive CD8+ T cells from PBMCs. This clonotype was sampled from a man aged 18 to 29 in good health. Some clones in this sample may be carry-over from other donors' samples. The CDR3 bases are TGTGCCAGCAGTTTTCTCCAGGGCGGCCCCAATGAGCAGTTCTTC. Amino acid sequence: CASSFLQGGPNEQFF.